The 3 T cell receptor beta chains below were found in one sample sequenced in a study of cytomegalovirus exposure and HLA in healthy donors. PCR used 60 Vbeta primers and 13 Jbeta primers. Profiling relied on immunoSEQ multiplex PCR, and the TCRdb table lists in-frame clones only, not all of them. This sample carries 150,000 or so clones, around 80% of them seen once, and the ten largest clones take less than 3%. Specimen: PBMCs. These receptors were taken from a female donor in good health and CMV-seronegative.

The chain combines TRBV27 with TRBJ2-6; D perhaps matches TRBD1 (5 bases). Trimming removed 4 bases at V and 9 bases at J, with 22 bases between. This CDR3 spans 17 amino acids. The germline CDR1 and CDR2 sequences are MNHEY and SMNVEV (reference sequence). The CDR3 reads CASSSHQGFGGGNVLTF. The DNA of the CDR3 is TGTGCCAGCAGTTCACACCAGGGTTTCGGTGGTGGCAACGTCCTGACTTTC.

V usage is TRBV4-3 and J usage is TRBJ1-5; D remains ambiguous. CDR1 and CDR2 (germline): LGHNA, YSLEER. This CDR3 contains 16 residues. Trimming cost V 6 bases and J 1 base, with 16 bases left between them. CDR3 in DNA: TGCGCCAGCAGTCAACGCCTAGGTCCGAGCAATCAGCCCCAGCATTTT. Translated: CASSQRLGPSNQPQHF.

This clone came up a few times. The V gene is TRBV7-9, the J gene TRBJ2-7, with 7 bases identical to TRBD2. From germline, CDR1 is SEHNR and CDR2 FQNEAQ (reference sequence). The length of the CDR3 is 16 residues. The V and J ends lost 4 bases and 2 bases, in that order; junction bases with no gene match: 11. Written as DNA, the CDR3 is TGTGCCAGCAGCTCCACTGAGGCTAGCGGAACCTACGAGCAGTACTTC. Its protein is CASSSTEASGTYEQYF.